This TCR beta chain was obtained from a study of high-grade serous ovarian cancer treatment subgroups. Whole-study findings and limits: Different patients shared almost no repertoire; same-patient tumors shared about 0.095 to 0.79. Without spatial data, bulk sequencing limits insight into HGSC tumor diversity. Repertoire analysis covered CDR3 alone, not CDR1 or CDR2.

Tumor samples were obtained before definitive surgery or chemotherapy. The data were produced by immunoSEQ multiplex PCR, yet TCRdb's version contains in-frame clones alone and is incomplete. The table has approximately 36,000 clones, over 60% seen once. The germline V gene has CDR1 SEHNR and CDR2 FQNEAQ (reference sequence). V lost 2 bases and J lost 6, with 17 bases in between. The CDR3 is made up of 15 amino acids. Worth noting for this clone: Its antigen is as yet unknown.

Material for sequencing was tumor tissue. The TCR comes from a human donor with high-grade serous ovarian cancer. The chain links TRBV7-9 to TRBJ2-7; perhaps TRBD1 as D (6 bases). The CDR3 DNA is TGTGCCAGCAGCTTATCCCATTACAGGGCTGGCGAGCAGTACTTC. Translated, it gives CASSLSHYRAGEQYF.